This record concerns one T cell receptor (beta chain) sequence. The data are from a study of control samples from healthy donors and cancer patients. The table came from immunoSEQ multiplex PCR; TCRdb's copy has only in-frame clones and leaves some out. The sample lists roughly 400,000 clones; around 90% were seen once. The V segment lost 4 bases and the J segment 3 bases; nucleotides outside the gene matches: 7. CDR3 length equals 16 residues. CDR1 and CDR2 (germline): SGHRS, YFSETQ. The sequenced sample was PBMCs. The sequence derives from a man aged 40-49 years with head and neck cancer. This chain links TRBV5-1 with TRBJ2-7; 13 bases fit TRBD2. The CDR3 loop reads CASSTGLAGAYYEQYF. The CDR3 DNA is TGCGCCAGCAGCACCGGACTAGCGGGGGCCTACTACGAGCAGTACTTC.